This T cell receptor beta chain was profiled in a study of blood T cell repertoires in COVID-19. This CDR3 region has 14 residues. Germline CDR1 reads SGHDT; CDR2 reads YYEEEE. Trimming stripped 6 bases from V and 3 bases from J, with 16 bases between. Self-reported history from a screening survey and questionnaire set each donor's cohort. Profiling relied on immunoSEQ multiplex PCR, and the TCRdb table lists in-frame clones only, not all of them. The sample consists of 250,000 or so clones, about 80% of them appearing once. This clonotype was obtained from a man aged 50-60 years who had recovered from COVID-19. This chain connects TRBV5-6 to TRBJ2-7; no definite D call. Sequencing used PBMCs or T cells enriched from blood (not recorded which). CDR3 DNA sequence: TGTGCCAGCAACCTTTTGGCAGGATTCTACGAGCAGTACTTC. Amino acid sequence: CASNLLAGFYEQYF.